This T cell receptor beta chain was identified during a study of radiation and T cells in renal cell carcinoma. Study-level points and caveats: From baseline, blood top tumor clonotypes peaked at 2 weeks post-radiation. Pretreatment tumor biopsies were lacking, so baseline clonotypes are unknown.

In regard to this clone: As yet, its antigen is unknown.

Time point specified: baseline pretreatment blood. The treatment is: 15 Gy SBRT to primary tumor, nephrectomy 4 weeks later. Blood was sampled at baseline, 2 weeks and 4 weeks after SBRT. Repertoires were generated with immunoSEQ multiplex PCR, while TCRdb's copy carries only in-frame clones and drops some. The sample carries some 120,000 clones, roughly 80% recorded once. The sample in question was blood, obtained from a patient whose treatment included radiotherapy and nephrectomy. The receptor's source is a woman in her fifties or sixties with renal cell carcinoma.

In DNA, the CDR3 is TGTGCCAGCAGTTTATCAACCGGGTTAGGTCAGCCCCAGCATTTT. Protein: CASSLSTGLGQPQHF. The J gene is TRBJ1-5, the V gene TRBV27; D gene uncertain. V was trimmed by 0 bases and J by 6 bases, leaving 12 bases between them. There are 15 residues in the CDR3. CDR1 MNHEY and CDR2 SMNVEV come from the germline V gene (reference sequence).